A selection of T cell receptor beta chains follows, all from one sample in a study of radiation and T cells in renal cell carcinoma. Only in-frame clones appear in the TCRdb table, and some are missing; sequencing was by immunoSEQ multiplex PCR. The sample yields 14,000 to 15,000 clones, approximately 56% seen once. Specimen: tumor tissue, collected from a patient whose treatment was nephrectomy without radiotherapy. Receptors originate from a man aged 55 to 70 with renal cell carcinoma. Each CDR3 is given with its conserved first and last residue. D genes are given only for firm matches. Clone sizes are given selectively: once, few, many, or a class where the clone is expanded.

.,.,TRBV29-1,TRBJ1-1,TGCAGCAGCCGGGAAACAATGAACACTGAAGCTTTCTTT,CSSRETMNTEAFF
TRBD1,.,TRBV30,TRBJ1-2,TGTGCCTGGAGTCCCGGGACAGGGGCCTATGGCTACACCTTC,CAWSPGTGAYGYTF
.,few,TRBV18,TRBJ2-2,TGTGCCAGCTCACCCCTCCGGACGGGGCCCGGCGGGGAGCTGTTTTTT,CASSPLRTGPGGELFF
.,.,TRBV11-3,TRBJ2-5,TGTGCCAGCAGCGTCGGAGGGGGAAACCAAGAGACCCAGTACTTC,CASSVGGGNQETQYF
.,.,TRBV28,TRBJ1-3,TGTGCCAGCAGTTTATACGGCGGGATCTCTGGAAACACCATATATTTT,CASSLYGGISGNTIYF
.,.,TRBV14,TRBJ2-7,TGTGCCAGCAGTTACACTCGCTCGGCGTTCCAGACCTACGAGCAGTACTTC,CASSYTRSAFQTYEQYF
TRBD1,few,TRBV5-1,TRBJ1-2,TGCGCCAGCAGCTTGAAGGACAGGGTTGACTATGGCTACACCTTC,CASSLKDRVDYGYTF
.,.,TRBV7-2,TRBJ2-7,TGTGCCAGCAGCTTAAATCGGCCCCACTACGAGCAGTACTTC,CASSLNRPHYEQYF
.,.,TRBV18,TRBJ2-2,TGTGCCAGCTCACCGACAGGTAGCACCGGGGAGCTGTTTTTT,CASSPTGSTGELFF
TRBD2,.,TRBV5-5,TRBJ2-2,TGTGCCAGCAGCTTGACCGGGACTAGCGGGTTTACCGGGGAGCTGTTTTTT,CASSLTGTSGFTGELFF
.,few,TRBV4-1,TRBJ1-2,TGTGCCAGCAGCCCTCCCGGGAATGGCTACACCTTC,CASSPPGNGYTF
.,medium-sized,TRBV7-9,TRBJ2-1,TGTGCCAGCAGCTTAGCATACGGGGAAGGCGATGAGCAGTTCTTC,CASSLAYGEGDEQFF
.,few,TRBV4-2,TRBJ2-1,TGTGCCAGCAGCCCACAGTCCCACTCCTACAATGAGCAGTTCTTC,CASSPQSHSYNEQFF
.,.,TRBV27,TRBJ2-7,TGTGCCAGCAAGCAGGGCCGGAACTCCTACGAGCAGTACTTC,CASKQGRNSYEQYF
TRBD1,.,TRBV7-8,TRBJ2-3,TGTGCCAGCAGCTTAGCGGCGGGACAGGGGCACATCGGAGATACGCAGTATTTT,CASSLAAGQGHIGDTQYF
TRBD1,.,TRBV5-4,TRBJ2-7,TGTGCCAGCAGCTGGACAGGGGGCGCGTCCTACGAGCAGTACTTC,CASSWTGGASYEQYF
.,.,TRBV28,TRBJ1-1,TGTGCCAGCAGTCCGGCGGGGGGGATAGTCACTGAAGCTTTCTTT,CASSPAGGIVTEAFF
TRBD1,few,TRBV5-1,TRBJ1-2,TGCGCCAGCAGATTTGGGGACAGGGGTTATGGCTACACCTTC,CASRFGDRGYGYTF
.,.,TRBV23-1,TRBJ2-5,TGCGCCAGCAGTCAGGCGGGTCATAAAAAGACCCAGTACTTC,CASSQAGHKKTQYF
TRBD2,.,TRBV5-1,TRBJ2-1,TGCGCCAGCAGCTTGGCCCCACTAGCGGGGGGTTCGGGGGAGCAGTTCTTC,CASSLAPLAGGSGEQFF
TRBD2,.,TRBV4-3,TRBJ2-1,TGCGCCAGCAGCCAAGCCCCAGCGGGAGGGTCTGCTGGTGAGCAGTTCTTC,CASSQAPAGGSAGEQFF
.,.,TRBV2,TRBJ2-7,TGTGCCAGCAGTGAAAATCCCGGGACCACCTACGAGCAGTACTTC,CASSENPGTTYEQYF
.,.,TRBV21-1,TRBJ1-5,TGTGCCAGCGGTTCTAACAGGAATCAGCCCCAGCATTTT,CASGSNRNQPQHF
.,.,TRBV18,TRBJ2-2,TGTGCCAGCTCACCTTCCCGGGGAGGCGGGGAGCTGTTTTTT,CASSPSRGGGELFF
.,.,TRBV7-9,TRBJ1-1,TGTGCCAGCAGCTTACCGGGACACACTGAAGCTTTCTTT,CASSLPGHTEAFF
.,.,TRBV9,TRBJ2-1,TGTGCCAGCAGCCTGGGAATCGGTTCCTACAATGAGCAGTTCTTC,CASSLGIGSYNEQFF
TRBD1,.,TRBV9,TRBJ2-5,TGTGCCAGCAGCGTAGCTGACAGGGTTAGAGAGACCCAGTACTTC,CASSVADRVRETQYF
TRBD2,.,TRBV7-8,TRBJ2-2,TGTGCCAGCAGCTTATCGCTGCGGGGGACCACCGGGGAGCTGTTTTTT,CASSLSLRGTTGELFF
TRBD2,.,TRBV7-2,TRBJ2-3,TGTGCCAGCAGCCCCCGATGGGCTAGCGGGAGCACAGATACGCAGTATTTT,CASSPRWASGSTDTQYF
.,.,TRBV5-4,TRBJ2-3,TGTGCCAGCAGTCGGTGGGATGGAACAGATACGCAGTATTTT,CASSRWDGTDTQYF
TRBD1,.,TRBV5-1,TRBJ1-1,TGCGCCAGCAGCTCCACAGGGGGGAACACTGAAGCTTTCTTT,CASSSTGGNTEAFF
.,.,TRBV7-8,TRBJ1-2,TGTGCCAGCAGCTTAAACCCCGATGGGTATGGCTACACCTTC,CASSLNPDGYGYTF
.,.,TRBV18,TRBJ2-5,TGTGCCAGCTCACCTCAACAGGGTGAGGAGACCCAGTACTTC,CASSPQQGEETQYF
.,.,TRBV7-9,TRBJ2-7,TGTGCCAGCAGCTTAGGATTCTACGAGCAGTACTTC,CASSLGFYEQYF
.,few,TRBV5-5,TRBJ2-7,TGTGCCAGCAGCTTTACCTACGAGCAGTACTTC,CASSFTYEQYF
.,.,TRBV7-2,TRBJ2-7,TGTGCCAGCAGCTCAATACACGAGCAGTACTTC,CASSSIHEQYF
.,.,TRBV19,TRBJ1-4,TGTGCCAGTAGTATTGGAGGGAGTCGGGAAAAACTGTTTTTT,CASSIGGSREKLFF
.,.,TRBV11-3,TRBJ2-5,TGTGCCAGCAGCCAAACGGACGGAGAGACCCAGTACTTC,CASSQTDGETQYF
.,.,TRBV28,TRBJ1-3,TGTGCCAGCAGTTTATCGGCAGGGGGAAACACCATATATTTT,CASSLSAGGNTIYF
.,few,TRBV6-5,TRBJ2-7,TGTGCCAGCAGCCCCGATCGGGTGGTGTGGTCCCAGTACTTC,CASSPDRVVWSQYF
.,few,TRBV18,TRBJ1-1,TGTGCCAGCTCCCCTCAGGGACACCTGAACACTGAAGCTTTCTTT,CASSPQGHLNTEAFF
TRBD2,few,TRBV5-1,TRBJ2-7,TGCGCCAGCAGCTTGAGGGAGGGGAGGGAGCAGTACTTC,CASSLREGREQYF
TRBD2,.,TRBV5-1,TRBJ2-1,TGCGCCAGCAGCCCGATACAAAGCGGGACTAGCGGGATCGGTGAGCAGTTCTTC,CASSPIQSGTSGIGEQFF
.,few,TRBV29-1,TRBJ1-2,TGCAGCGTTGCGGGAAGCTATGGCTACACCTTC,CSVAGSYGYTF